This TCR beta chain was sequenced during a study of PD-1 blockade in classical Hodgkin lymphoma. Whole-study findings and limits: Still unresolved is the cause of the repertoire differences, which may be disease activity or prior therapy. According to reports, newly diagnosed patients had lower baseline TCR diversity than healthy donors, and relapsed/refractory patients had lower baseline TCR diversity still.

Time point here: cycle 4 day 1 (C4D1), after 5 to 7 weeks of nivolumab. All the patients suffered relapse after autologous stem cell transplantation, and brentuximab vedotin exposure differed. Magnetic negative selection was used to purify CD4+ T cells from thawed PBMCs. Using immunoSEQ multiplex PCR, the repertoire was profiled, and TCRdb retains in-frame clones only, with some absent. In the table there are 1,500 to 2,500 clones, around four fifths of which are singletons. As for this clone: Antigen unknown.

Trimming removed 4 bases from V and 4 bases from J, with 12 bases in between. CDR1 is SGHRS and CDR2 is YFSETQ in the germline V gene. This CDR3 has 14 residues. This specimen consisted of CD4+ T cells from blood, obtained before the fourth cycle of nivolumab. The J gene is TRBJ1-3, the V gene TRBV5-1, with TRBD1 as a possible D gene (6 bases). This TCR derives from a human donor with classical Hodgkin lymphoma. CDR3 in amino acids: CASSLSTGGNTIYF. DNA for the CDR3: TGCGCCAGCAGCCTTTCTACAGGGGGAAACACCATATATTTT.